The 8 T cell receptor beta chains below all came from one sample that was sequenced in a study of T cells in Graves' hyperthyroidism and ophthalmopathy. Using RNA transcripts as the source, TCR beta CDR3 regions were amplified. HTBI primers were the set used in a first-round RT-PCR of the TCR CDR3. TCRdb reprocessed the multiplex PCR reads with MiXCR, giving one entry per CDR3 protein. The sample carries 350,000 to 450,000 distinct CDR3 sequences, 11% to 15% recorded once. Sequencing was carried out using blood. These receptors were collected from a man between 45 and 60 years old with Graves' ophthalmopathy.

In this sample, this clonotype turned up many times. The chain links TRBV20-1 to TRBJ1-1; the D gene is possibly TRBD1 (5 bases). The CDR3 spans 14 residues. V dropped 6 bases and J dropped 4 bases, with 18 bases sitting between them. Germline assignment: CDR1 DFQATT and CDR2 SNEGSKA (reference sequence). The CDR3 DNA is TGCAGTGCCACCCGGGGGACCACGAGCACTGAAGCTTTCTTT. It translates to CSATRGTTSTEAFF.

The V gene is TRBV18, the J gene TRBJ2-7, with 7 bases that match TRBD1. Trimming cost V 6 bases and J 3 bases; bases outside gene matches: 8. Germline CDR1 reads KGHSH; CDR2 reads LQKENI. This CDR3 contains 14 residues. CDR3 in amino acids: CASSPKTGNYEQYF. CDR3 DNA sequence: TGTGCCAGCTCCCCCAAGACAGGGAACTACGAGCAGTACTTC.

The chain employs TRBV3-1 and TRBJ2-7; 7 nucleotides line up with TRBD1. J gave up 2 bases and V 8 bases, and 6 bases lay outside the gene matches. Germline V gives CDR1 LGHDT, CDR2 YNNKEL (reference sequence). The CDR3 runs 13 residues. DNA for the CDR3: TGTGCCAGCTCCGGGACAGCCCCCTACGAGCAGTACTTC. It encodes CASSGTAPYEQYF.

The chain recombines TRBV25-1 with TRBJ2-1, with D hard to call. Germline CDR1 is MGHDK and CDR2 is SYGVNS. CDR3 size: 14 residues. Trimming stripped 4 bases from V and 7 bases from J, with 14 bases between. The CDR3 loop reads CASSGTWASNEQFF. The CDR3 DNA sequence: TGTGCCAGCAGTGGTACATGGGCCTCAAATGAGCAGTTCTTC.

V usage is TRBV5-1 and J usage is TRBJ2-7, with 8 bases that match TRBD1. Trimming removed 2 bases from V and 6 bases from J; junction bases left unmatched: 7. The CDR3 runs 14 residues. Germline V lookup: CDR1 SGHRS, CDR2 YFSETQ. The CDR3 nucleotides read TGCGCCAGCAGCTTAGTGGGGGACAGGCCCGAGCAGTACTTC. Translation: CASSLVGDRPEQYF.

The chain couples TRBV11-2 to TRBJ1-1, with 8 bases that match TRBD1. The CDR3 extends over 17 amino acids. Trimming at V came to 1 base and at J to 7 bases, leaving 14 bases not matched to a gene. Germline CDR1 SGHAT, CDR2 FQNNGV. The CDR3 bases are TGTGCCAGCAGCTTAGGACGGGGCGGGGGGACAGGCTTTGAAGCTTTCTTT. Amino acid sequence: CASSLGRGGGTGFEAFF.

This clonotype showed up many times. The CDR3, as DNA: TGTGCCAGCGGCGACGGGTTGGGTTCTGGAAACACCATATATTTT. Translation: CASGDGLGSGNTIYF. The chain is built from TRBV11-2 and TRBJ1-3; D is unresolved. Germline V gives CDR1 SGHAT, CDR2 FQNNGV. Trimming cost V 8 bases and J 1 base, with 15 bases left between them. The CDR3 contains 15 residues.

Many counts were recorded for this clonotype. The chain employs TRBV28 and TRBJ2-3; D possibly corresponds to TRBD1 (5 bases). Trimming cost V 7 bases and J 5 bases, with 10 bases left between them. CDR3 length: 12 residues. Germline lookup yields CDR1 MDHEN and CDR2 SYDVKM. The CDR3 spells CASTDSLDTQYF. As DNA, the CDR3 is TGTGCCAGCACAGACAGTTTAGATACGCAGTATTTT.